The 3 T cell receptor beta chains below come from one sample, sequenced in a study of CD8 T cells in Susac syndrome. The authors reverse transcribed roughly 0.5 to 1 ug RNA with random hexamers. TCRdb fed the immunoSEQ multiplex PCR reads into MiXCR, producing one record per CDR3 protein. This table has roughly 200,000 distinct CDR3 sequences, approximately 95% appearing once. Sequencing was carried out using CD4+ T cells from PBMCs. The origin of the receptors is a human donor in good health.

This rearrangement joins TRBV12-3 or TRBV12-4 to TRBJ2-3; 7 positions agree with TRBD2. Germline trimming cut 6 bases from V and 4 bases from J; bases unmatched to any gene: 7. The length of the CDR3 is 14 residues. CDR3 coding DNA: TGTGCCAGCAGACAGACTAGCAAGGCAGATACGCAGTATTTT. This codes for CASRQTSKADTQYF.

The V call is TRBV29-1, the J call TRBJ2-7; D call uncertain. The CDR3 consists of 12 residues. Germline assignment: CDR1 SQVTM and CDR2 ANQGSEA. The V end was cut by 7 bases, the J end by 0 bases, with 10 bases between. The CDR3 is CSALLVSYEQYF. CDR3 nucleotide sequence: TGCAGCGCGCTCCTGGTCTCCTACGAGCAGTACTTC.

The chain combines TRBV5-1 with TRBJ2-2, with D possibly called TRBD1 or TRBD2 (5 bases each). V was clipped by 2 bases and J by 6 bases, with 8 bases between them. Per germline, CDR1 SGHRS and CDR2 YFSETQ. The CDR3 sequence is 13 residues long. The CDR3 loop reads CASSLGESGELFF. The CDR3 DNA is TGCGCCAGCAGCTTAGGGGAGTCCGGGGAGCTGTTTTTT.